This TCR beta chain comes out of a study of T-cell memory formation after mild COVID-19. Study context: TCR clusters mostly belonged to single donors.

Employing constant-segment primers, 5'RACE generated TCR alpha and TCR beta cDNA libraries bearing sample barcodes and UMIs. TCRdb re-called the 5' RACE reads through MiXCR, storing one row per CDR3 protein. The data contain about half a million distinct CDR3 sequences, 15% to 20% of them singletons. Overall study results and limits: SARS-CoV-2 specificity of second-wave clones peaking day 37 was unconfirmed. The CD4+ clones that contracted clustered mainly within CM and EM, and the CD8+ clones concentrated in EMRA.

Note on this clonotype: As yet, its antigen is unknown.

CDR3 length equals 15 residues. CDR1 and CDR2 (germline): SGHVS, FNYEAQ. The junction had 10 bases not matched to a gene; V was cut back by 7 bases and J by 2 bases. This chain connects TRBV7-6 to TRBJ1-1; TRBD1 matches at 7 bases. Specimen: PBMCs or a T cell subset sorted from them (not recorded which). The sequence came from an adult woman who had mild COVID-19 (a few samples of this study predate the infection). Cell type and time point are not known. DNA for the CDR3: TGTGCCAGCACCCAGGGGGGGGTATACAACACTGAAGCTTTCTTT. It translates to CASTQGGVYNTEAFF.